The TCR beta chain described here comes from a study of early T cells in non-severe SARS-CoV-2 infection. Turning to the study itself: Sequencing targeted bulk RNA from unsorted whole blood, leaving chains unpaired. Study-wide points: Private and CD4 specificities were missed by VDJdb matching, which favored anti-spike CD8 responses.

This clonotype has just a few counts. What it recognizes is unknown. Germline V gives CDR1 SGHDT, CDR2 YYEEEE. V gave up 0 bases and J gave up 3 bases, with 5 bases separating them. This CDR3 has 13 amino acids. Each single cDNA molecule received a unique molecular identifier. In TCRdb, the 5' RACE reads were re-called with MiXCR into one record per CDR3 protein. The sample yields tens of thousands of distinct CDR3 sequences, over 10% seen once. The V gene is TRBV5-6, the J gene TRBJ2-3, with D tentatively TRBD1 (5 bases). The sequence was collected from an adult who was a healthcare worker with PCR-confirmed SARS-CoV-2 infection or an uninfected control (not recorded which). The sequences come from whole blood, collected at baseline. CDR3 loop: CASSLDRTDTQYF. In DNA, the CDR3 is TGTGCCAGCAGCTTGGACAGGACAGATACGCAGTATTTT.